The 26 T cell receptor beta chains below were found in one sample sequenced in a study of T cell repertoires in cytomegalovirus infection. Each CDR3 protein gets one entry after TCRdb re-called the reads with MiXCR. Of under 450,000 distinct CDR3 sequences in the sample, nearly 35% were seen once. These receptors have no identified antigens. The starting material was cultured PBMCs, obtained from culture after CMV antigen stimulation. Receptor source: a human donor in good health (CMV status not recorded). Some clones in this sample may be carry-over from other donors' samples.

Turning to this clonotype: A junction end diverges from the germline sequence, so it may reflect a read error. The V call is TRBV7-9, the J call TRBJ1-1; the match to TRBD1 covers 11 bases. This CDR3 comprises 14 residues. The V gene's germline CDR1 is SEHNR and CDR2 FQNEAQ (reference sequence). The CDR3 nucleotides read TGTGCCAGCAGCTCATGGGACAGGGGGTCTGAAGCTCTCTTT. This codes for CASSSWDRGSEALF.

The gene calls are TRBV20-1 and TRBJ2-5; D remains ambiguous. Trimming cost V 5 bases and J 0 bases, with 7 bases left between them. The CDR3 covers 12 residues. Looked up from germline, CDR1 is DFQATT and CDR2 is SNEGSKA (reference sequence). CDR3: CSALPYQETQYF. The DNA for the CDR3 is TGCAGTGCTCTGCCGTACCAAGAGACCCAGTACTTC.

The gene calls are TRBV7-2 and TRBJ2-2; D unresolved. Germline CDR1 SGHTA, CDR2 FQGNSA. The CDR3 is 13 residues long. Trimming took off 2 bases at V and 4 bases at J, with 5 bases between the two ends. Here the CDR3 reads CASSLRFTGELFF. The CDR3 coding sequence is TGTGCCAGCAGCTTACGATTCACCGGGGAGCTGTTTTTT.

The sample holds a few counts of this clonotype. The J gene is TRBJ2-1, the V gene TRBV25-1; no clear D. Per germline, CDR1 MGHDK and CDR2 SYGVNS. This CDR3 is built from 13 residues. The germline V and J ends were trimmed by 4 bases and 13 bases, with 17 bases remaining between them. The CDR3 sequence is CASSALPLDPQFF. DNA for the CDR3: TGTGCCAGCAGTGCTCTCCCCTTGGACCCCCAGTTCTTC.

This clonotype was observed a few times. J is TRBJ2-3 and V is TRBV5-4, with D possibly called TRBD1 or TRBD2 (5 bases each). The CDR3 spans 14 residues. Trimming took off 0 bases at V and 3 bases at J, with 8 bases between the two ends. Germline assignment: CDR1 SGHNT and CDR2 YYREEE (reference sequence). CDR3 in DNA: TGTGCCAGCAGCTTGGGGTGGGGGACAGATACGCAGTATTTT. Its protein is CASSLGWGTDTQYF.

The chain's CDR3 is CASSLFREEQPQHF. CDR3 sequence (DNA): TGTGCCAGCAGCTTATTCAGGGAGGAGCAGCCCCAGCATTTT. The genes are TRBV7-2 and TRBJ1-5; D is possibly TRBD1 (5 bases). Per germline, CDR1 SGHTA and CDR2 FQGNSA. The V and J ends lost 2 bases and 7 bases respectively, with 12 bases between them. CDR3 length: 14 amino acids.

This clonotype was seen only a few times. The rearrangement joins TRBV24-1 to TRBJ2-6; D assignment may be TRBD1 or TRBD2 (5 bases each). This CDR3 is built from 17 residues. The V gene lost 3 bases and the J gene lost 0 bases, with 11 bases spanning the gap. Germline CDR1 reads KGHDR; CDR2 reads SFDVKD. CDR3 in DNA: TGTGCCACCAGTGATGGTCAGGGAGTCTCTGGGGCCAACGTCCTGACTTTC. Its translation: CATSDGQGVSGANVLTF.

Many counts were recorded for this clonotype. The chain employs TRBV7-2 and TRBJ1-5; D might be TRBD1 (5 bases). Per the germline V gene, CDR1 is SGHTA and CDR2 is FQGNSA. The ends were cut back, 5 bases at V and 2 bases at J, with 10 bases in the middle. The CDR3 is 14 amino acids. The CDR3 is CASSPQGGNQPQHF. The CDR3 DNA sequence: TGTGCCAGCAGCCCTCAGGGAGGCAATCAGCCCCAGCATTTT.

The V gene is TRBV19, the J gene TRBJ1-2, with 8 bases matching TRBD1. Trimming cost V 3 bases and J 4 bases; bases outside gene matches: 4. The germline V gene has CDR1 LNHDA and CDR2 SQIVND (reference sequence). This CDR3 spans 14 amino acids. The CDR3 protein is CASSIFGQGYGYTF. CDR3 sequence (DNA): TGTGCCAGTAGTATCTTCGGACAGGGCTATGGCTACACCTTC.

The chain has TRBV7-2 and TRBJ2-3; 8 bases line up with TRBD1. V shed 4 bases, J shed 5 bases, and the junction held 14 bases outside the gene matches. The CDR3 spans 17 residues. The germline gives CDR1 SGHTA, CDR2 FQGNSA. The CDR3 region is CASSSYGQGLSGDTQYF. In nucleotides, the CDR3 is TGTGCCAGCAGCTCCTATGGACAGGGTCTTTCTGGAGATACGCAGTATTTT.

The sample holds a few counts of this clonotype. The chain recombines TRBV28 with TRBJ2-3; tentative D call: TRBD2 (5 bases). Trimming pared 2 bases from V and 4 bases from J, leaving 25 bases between. CDR3 length equals 19 residues. Germline values: CDR1 MDHEN, CDR2 SYDVKM. The CDR3 loop reads CASSLNGVQSQNRSDTQYF. The DNA of the CDR3 is TGTGCCAGCAGTTTAAACGGGGTCCAGTCCCAGAACCGGTCAGATACGCAGTATTTT.

This clonotype was observed a few times. CDR3 DNA: TGTGCCAGCAGTTCGACTAGCGGGAGGGGCACAGATACGCAGTATTTT. Amino acid sequence: CASSSTSGRGTDTQYF. This sequence joins TRBV6-5 and TRBJ2-3; TRBD2 agrees at 14 bases. Trimming at V came to 4 bases and at J to 1 base, leaving 1 base not matched to a gene. The CDR3 is 16 amino acids. CDR1 and CDR2 from the germline V gene are MNHEY and SVGAGI.

The chain links TRBV7-2 to TRBJ2-1, with TRBD2 matching over 7 bases. In germline, CDR1 is SGHTA, CDR2 FQGNSA. J was trimmed by 10 bases and V by 4 bases; bases with no gene match: 13. The CDR3 sequence is 15 residues long. DNA of the CDR3: TGTGCCAGCAGCTCACGCGGCCTAGCGGAGAAGGAGCAGTTCTTC. Translated: CASSSRGLAEKEQFF.

The CDR3 DNA follows: TGTGCCAGCAGCTTGGACAAAGGCACTGAAGCTTTCTTT. Protein product: CASSLDKGTEAFF. V usage is TRBV7-2 and J usage is TRBJ1-1; D perhaps matches TRBD1 (5 bases). V dropped 3 bases and J dropped 4 bases, with 9 bases sitting between them. CDR3 size: 13 residues. Germline-derived CDR1 and CDR2 are SGHTA and FQGNSA.

The sample holds one count of this clonotype. This chain joins TRBV7-9 and TRBJ1-5; the match to TRBD1 covers 8 bases. CDR3 length: 15 residues. Unmatched junction bases numbered 8, after V lost 4 bases and J lost 6 bases. CDR1 and CDR2 from the germline V gene are SEHNR and FQNEAQ (reference sequence). The CDR3 bases are TGTGCCAGCAGCTCTTCAGGGGGCGGAATTCAGCCCCAGCATTTT. It translates to CASSSSGGGIQPQHF.

This sequence joins TRBV5-1 and TRBJ2-5; D might be TRBD1 (5 bases). Germline assignment: CDR1 SGHRS and CDR2 YFSETQ. The CDR3 runs 14 residues. Trimming removed 4 bases at V and 5 bases at J, with 15 bases between. CDR3 residues: CASSVSRVSETQYF. CDR3 sequence (DNA): TGCGCCAGCAGCGTATCCAGGGTATCGGAGACCCAGTACTTC.

This chain connects TRBV7-2 to TRBJ1-4; D call uncertain. V was cut by 1 base and J by 7 bases, with 13 bases left in between. Looked up from germline, CDR1 is SGHTA and CDR2 is FQGNSA. This CDR3 spans 15 amino acids. The CDR3 loop is CASSLGSGEVEKLFF. The CDR3, as DNA: TGTGCCAGCAGCTTAGGATCAGGAGAGGTTGAAAAACTGTTTTTT. The variable domain in full, with the rest retrieved from reference TRBV7-2 and TRBJ1-4, is GAGVSQSPSNKVTEKGKDVELRCDPISGHTALYWYRQSLGQGLEFLIYFQGNSAPDKSGLPSDRFSAERTGGSVSTLTIQRTQQEDSAVYLCASSLGSGEVEKLFFGSGTQLSVL.

The J gene is TRBJ2-5, the V gene TRBV12-3 or TRBV12-4, with D unclear. This CDR3 is 13 amino acids long. Deletions cut 1 base from V and 5 bases from J, with 8 bases between. In DNA, the CDR3 is TGTGCCAGCAGTTTAGGGAGACGGGAGACCCAGTACTTC. As protein: CASSLGRRETQYF.

This clonotype was seen only a few times. J is TRBJ1-5 and V is TRBV14; D gene uncertain. The V end was cut by 1 base, the J end by 5 bases, with 6 bases between. Germline CDR1 is SGHDN and CDR2 is FVKESK. This CDR3 has 13 amino acids. Written as DNA, the CDR3 is TGTGCCAGCAGCCAAGGGGTGTATCAGCCCCAGCATTTT. Protein sequence: CASSQGVYQPQHF. The full variable domain, rest sourced from reference TRBV14 and TRBJ1-5, is EAGVTQFPSHSVIEKGQTVTLRCDPISGHDNLYWYRRVMGKEIKFLLHFVKESKQDESGMPNNRFLAERTGGTYSTLKVQPAELEDSGVYFCASSQGVYQPQHFGDGTRLSIL.

The table lists this clonotype with a few counts. The J gene is TRBJ2-1, the V gene TRBV6-1; maybe TRBD2 (7 bases). The ends were cut back, 4 bases at V and 14 bases at J, with 15 bases in the middle. The germline gives CDR1 MNHNS, CDR2 SASEGT. The CDR3 runs to 12 residues. In DNA, the CDR3 is TGTGCCAGCAGTGGAGGGGGGGGGTTGAAGTTCTTC. Protein sequence: CASSGGGGLKFF.

The V gene is TRBV7-2, the J gene TRBJ2-1; 7 bases are shared with TRBD2. The CDR3 consists of 12 residues. Germline V gene sequence: CDR1 SGHTA, CDR2 FQGNSA. V lost 5 bases, J lost 12 bases, and 7 bases stayed unmatched. CDR3 nucleotide sequence: TGTGCCAGCAGCCCCCGACTAGCCGGGCAGTTCTTC. Its translation is CASSPRLAGQFF. Full variable domain (outside the CDR3, taken from reference TRBV7-2 and TRBJ2-1): GAGVSQSPSNKVTEKGKDVELRCDPISGHTALYWYRQSLGQGLEFLIYFQGNSAPDKSGLPSDRFSAERTGGSVSTLTIQRTQQEDSAVYLCASSPRLAGQFFGPGTRLTVL.

This clonotype occurred many times. The gene calls are TRBV19 and TRBJ2-7; weak D call: TRBD2 (6 bases). This CDR3 region has 15 residues. V lost 5 bases and J lost 7, with 21 bases in between. From germline, CDR1 is LNHDA and CDR2 SQIVND (reference sequence). CDR3 sequence reads: CASSPKGTHRWEQYF. In DNA form, the CDR3 reads TGTGCCAGTAGTCCGAAAGGGACTCACCGTTGGGAGCAGTACTTC. Together with reference TRBV19 and TRBJ2-7, the CDR3 gives the full variable domain: DGGITQSPKYLFRKEGQNVTLSCEQNLNHDAMYWYRQDPGQGLRLIYYSQIVNDFQKGDIAEGYSVSREKKESFPLTVTSAQKNPTAFYLCASSPKGTHRWEQYFGPGTRLTVT.

V and J are TRBV5-1 and TRBJ2-1; D gene unclear. Germline lookup yields CDR1 SGHRS and CDR2 YFSETQ. The CDR3 has 14 residues. V was shortened by 3 bases and J by 1 base, with 8 bases between the two germline ends. CDR3 DNA sequence: TGCGCCAGCAGCTCCCGGTTATCCTACAATGAGCAGTTCTTC. This encodes CASSSRLSYNEQFF.

The gene calls are TRBV19 and TRBJ1-1; D is ambiguous. The CDR3 consists of 14 residues. Trimming stripped 5 bases from V and 0 bases from J, with 10 bases between. CDR1 is LNHDA and CDR2 is SQIVND in the germline V gene (reference sequence). The CDR3 sequence: CASSWDHLNTEAFF. The CDR3 nucleotides are TGTGCCAGTAGTTGGGATCACCTGAACACTGAAGCTTTCTTT. The variable domain in full, with the rest retrieved from reference TRBV19 and TRBJ1-1, is DGGITQSPKYLFRKEGQNVTLSCEQNLNHDAMYWYRQDPGQGLRLIYYSQIVNDFQKGDIAEGYSVSREKKESFPLTVTSAQKNPTAFYLCASSWDHLNTEAFFGQGTRLTVV.

This clonotype was recorded many times. The chain has TRBV7-2 and TRBJ2-7; TRBD2 matches 11 bases. V was clipped by 5 bases and J by 2 bases; unmatched bases: 5. The CDR3 is made up of 15 amino acids. Germline lookup yields CDR1 SGHTA and CDR2 FQGNSA. This chain's CDR3 is CASSVTSGSAYEQYV. CDR3 bases: TGTGCCAGCAGCGTTACTAGCGGGAGCGCCTACGAGCAGTACGTC.

Points on this clonotype: A much larger clone differs by one base, so this may be a read error. The rearrangement uses TRBV5-6 and TRBJ2-1; TRBD2 agrees at 12 bases. The CDR3 is 14 amino acids. CDR1 and CDR2 from the germline V gene are SGHDT and YYEEEE. V lost 4 bases to trimming and J lost 6 bases; unmatched junction nucleotides: 2. The CDR3 is CASSRLAGVNEQFF. The CDR3, as DNA: TGTGCCAGCAGCCGACTAGCGGGAGTCAATGAGCAGTTCTTC.